A single sample gave rise to the 14 T cell receptor delta chains below, sequenced in a study of γδ T cells in repeated Plasmodium falciparum infection. TCRdb reapplied CATT to the multiplex PCR reads. The table records around 50,000 delta-chain clones, roughly 1.6% of them present only once. Gammadelta T cells were flow-sorted from PBMC into Vgamma9/Vdelta2+ and Vdelta2-negative populations for bulk analysis. The sample comprised gamma-delta T cells from blood. These receptors were collected from a pool of human donors (malaria-infected and uninfected, not separated).

This clone was recorded a few times. Given a much more abundant clone one base away, this may be a read error. The sample has other DNA sequences that encode this CDR3 too. The CDR3 DNA follows: TGTGCTCTTGGGGCTCCCTTCCCTCTCTGGGGGAGGTACACCGATAAACTCATCTTT. Residues: CALGAPFPLWGRYTDKLIF. The rearrangement uses TRDV1 and TRDJ1, with TRDD3 matching over 8 bases. CDR1 is TSWWSYY and CDR2 is QGS in the germline V gene. V was pared by 4 bases and J by 0 bases, with 16 bases of the junction left unmatched. The CDR3 loop spans 19 amino acids.

This clone was counted a few times. A much larger clone lies one base from this, so it may be a read error. Different DNA sequences within this sample yield the same CDR3. The V segment is TRDV1, and no J call was made; the table's D call, TRDD3, has no DNA check behind it. Germline-derived CDR1 and CDR2 are TSWWSYY and QGS. CDR3 length: 19 amino acids. CDR3 DNA: TGTGCTCTTGGGGAACTCTCATCTTTCATCTGGGTTAGCACCGATAAGCTCATCTTT. Its protein is CALGELSSFIWVSTDKLIF.

For this clone: A read error is the likely source, as a far larger clone sits one nucleotide away. In the same sample, other DNA sequences code for this CDR3. This sequence joins TRDV3 and TRDJ1; D not resolved. CDR1 TVYSNPD and CDR2 GDNSRS come from the germline V gene (reference sequence). This CDR3 comprises 17 residues. The CDR3 region has the DNA TGTGCCTTTAAAGGACTGTGGAGGGGTGGGTACACCGATAAACTAATCTTT. Encoded protein: CAFKGLWRGGYTDKLIF.

This clone was picked up many times. At residue 8, TCRdb's protein disagrees with the DNA translation; the protein shown here derives from the DNA. The rearrangement uses TRDV1 and TRDJ1, with D tentatively TRDD2 (5 bases). Germline CDR1 is TSWWSYY and CDR2 is QGS. V was shortened by 4 bases and J by 2 bases, with 35 bases between the two germline ends. CDR3 length: 22 residues. DNA for the CDR3: TGTGCTCTTGGGGGCCTCCCTCTTCCCGAAAGGCGACCCACGAAGAAGACCGATAAACTCATCTTT. Translated, it gives CALGGLPLPERRPTKKTDKLIF.

Points on this clone: TCRdb records a much larger clone's protein for this DNA, with a difference at residue 12 that likely arises from a read error; the protein given is the translation of the DNA. V and J are TRDV1 and TRDJ1; 13 positions match TRDD3. Here the J gene was assigned by germline matching of the DNA, as TCRdb has none. V was clipped by 2 bases and J by 4 bases; unmatched bases: 28. CDR3 length: 24 residues. CDR1 TSWWSYY and CDR2 QGS come from the germline V gene. The CDR3 reads CALGESITANWPMDWGIRVDKLIF. The CDR3 coding sequence is TGTGCTCTTGGGGAAAGCATAACCGCGAACTGGCCCATGGACTGGGGGATACGAGTCGATAAACTCATCTTT.

In regard to this clone: The mismatch at residue 15 between this DNA's translation and the TCRdb protein of a much larger clone likely reflects a read error; the protein shown is translated from the DNA. The chain joins TRDV1 to TRDJ1; TRDD2 matches at 9 bases. Assignment of the J gene here rests on matching the DNA to germline, because TCRdb gives none. The germline V gene has CDR1 TSWWSYY and CDR2 QGS. The V and J ends lost 3 bases and 2 bases, in that order; junction bases with no gene match: 34. The CDR3 is 25 amino acids. For the CDR3, the DNA is TGTGCTCTTGGGGAGCGTCCTTCCTACGGATGCGACGGTATCCCTCCCGAAGAGCCTACCGATAAACTCATCTTT. This encodes CALGERPSYGCDGIPPEEPTDKLIF.

A note on this clone: The TCRdb record carries a much larger clone's protein, which differs from this DNA's translation at residue 3; a read error is the likely cause, and the protein listed here is the DNA translation. The genes are TRDV1 and TRDJ1; TRDD3 matches 8 bases. This CDR3 spans 20 amino acids. In germline, CDR1 is TSWWSYY, CDR2 QGS. CDR3 sequence reads: CAPGELCESPGGPYTDKLIF. The DNA of the CDR3 is TGTGCTCCTGGGGAACTCTGCGAGTCCCCTGGGGGACCGTACACCGATAAACTCATCTTT.

Worth noting for this clone: Only one base separates this from a far larger clonotype, so it likely reflects a read error. Other DNA sequences in the sample encode the same CDR3. The V gene call is TRDV1, and the J gene call is absent; the DNA was not compared with TRDD3, the D call given in the table. Germline values: CDR1 TSWWSYY, CDR2 QGS. This CDR3 comprises 23 residues. As DNA, the CDR3 is TGTGCTCTTGGGGACCCTCACCCCTTCCGCCAGCTGGGGGATAGGGAGAAAACCGATAAGCTCATCTTT. This translates into CALGDPHPFRQLGDREKTDKLIF.

This clone was seen more than once but under ten times. This DNA's translation and the protein TCRdb lists, from a much larger clone, do not match at residue 11, likely due to a read error; the protein shown is translated from the DNA. V is TRDV2 and J is TRDJ1, with no clear D. Germline CDR1 GEAIGNYY, CDR2 EKD. V was cut by 3 bases and J by 8 bases, with 27 bases left in between. The CDR3 runs to 17 residues. The CDR3 sequence is CACDAIASLSVSKKLIF. CDR3 DNA: TGTGCCTGTGACGCGATTGCATCACTATCCGTTAGTAAGAAACTCATCTTT.

This clone was seen a handful of times. TCRdb shows a much larger clone's protein in place of this DNA's translation, and the two differ at residue 8, likely through a read error; the protein shown is translated from the DNA. This chain links TRDV1 with TRDJ1; D is perhaps TRDD3 (6 bases). Assignment of the J gene here rests on matching the DNA to germline, because TCRdb gives none. Germline values: CDR1 TSWWSYY, CDR2 QGS. The length of the CDR3 is 16 residues. Trimming pared 2 bases from V and 7 bases from J, leaving 20 bases between. The chain's CDR3 is CALGEKYRAHGGKLIF. The CDR3 DNA follows: TGTGCTCTTGGGGAAAAGTACCGGGCTCATGGGGGTAAACTCATCTTT.

On this clone: The mismatch at residues 8 and 14 between this DNA's translation and the TCRdb protein of a much larger clone likely reflects a read error; the protein shown is translated from the DNA. The rearrangement links TRDV1 to TRDJ1; 8 nucleotides line up with TRDD3. The CDR3 length is 17 residues. Germline assignment: CDR1 TSWWSYY and CDR2 QGS. The CDR3 DNA follows: TGTGCTCTTGGGCCGATTCTGGGGGAAATGTACACCGATGAACTCATCTTT. It is translated as CALGPILGEMYTDELIF.

Notes on this clone: TCRdb's entry gives the protein of a much larger clone, which mismatches this DNA's translation at residue 15, likely from a read error; the protein reported here is translated from the DNA. The chain recombines TRDV1 with TRDJ1, with D perhaps TRDD3 (6 bases). In germline, CDR1 is TSWWSYY, CDR2 QGS. CDR3 length equals 20 residues. Trimming removed 5 bases at V and 3 bases at J, with 31 bases between. CDR3 in amino acids: CALGTIFAGGGYWYADKLIF. The CDR3 DNA sequence: TGTGCTCTTGGGACCATCTTTGCCGGGGGAGGTTACTGGTACGCCGATAAACTCATCTTT.

For this clone: It is likely a read error: a sequence one base away is far more abundant. At the DNA level, this CDR3 is encoded by other sequences in the same sample as well. The chain recombines TRDV1 with TRDJ2; 7 nucleotides agree with TRDD3. TCRdb gives no J gene; it was assigned here by matching the DNA to germline. The J segment lost 5 bases and the V segment lost 6 bases, leaving 21 bases of the junction unmatched. The CDR3 loop spans 19 amino acids. Germline V gives CDR1 TSWWSYY, CDR2 QGS. The CDR3 protein is CALGAPFPFWGGLTAQLFF. The CDR3 nucleotides read TGTGCTCTTGGAGCCCCATTCCCCTTTTGGGGGGGATTAACAGCACAACTCTTCTTT.

In the case of this clone: A read error likely explains why the TCRdb protein, taken from a much larger clone, differs from this DNA's translation at residue 19; the protein shown is translated from the DNA. The chain joins TRDV1 to TRDJ1; 13 bases agree with TRDD3. The J gene comes from matching the DNA to germline here; TCRdb lacks it. The CDR3 has 23 amino acids. Germline-derived CDR1 and CDR2 are TSWWSYY and QGS. V was clipped by 0 bases and J by 6 bases; unmatched bases: 25. This CDR3 reads CALGELGPTRYWGIRSAANKLIF. The CDR3 coding sequence is TGTGCTCTTGGGGAACTCGGACCTACCCGCTACTGGGGGATACGTTCGGCCGCCAATAAACTCATCTTT.